This entry lists 19 T cell receptor beta chains sequenced from one sample in a study of post-analysis software for immune sequencing data. Prepared libraries of TCR beta cDNA carried unique molecular identifiers. TCRdb used MiXCR to reprocess the PCR reads, holding one entry per CDR3 protein. The sample has around 710,000 distinct CDR3 sequences; just over 45% are singletons. These receptors have no known antigen. Study-wide results and limits: There were a few TRBV segments more frequent in patients than controls, and TRBV5-6, TRBV5-1 and TRBV20-1 were among them.

Material for sequencing was blood. These receptors originate from a girl under 18 with multiple sclerosis.

This chain uses TRBV9 with TRBJ2-1; TRBD1 or TRBD2 may be the D gene (6 bases each). Germline V gives CDR1 SGDLS, CDR2 YYNGEE. Trimming left V 2 bases short and J 9 bases short, with 21 bases between. The CDR3 spans 16 residues. This CDR3 is CASSVAGDSRDGEQFF. CDR3 nucleotides: TGTGCCAGCAGCGTTGCAGGGGACTCCCGGGATGGTGAGCAGTTCTTC.

In its sample, this clonotype was seen a few times. The chain is built from TRBV20-1 and TRBJ1-2; D unresolved. CDR1 and CDR2 (germline): DFQATT, SNEGSKA (reference sequence). CDR3 length: 13 amino acids. V dropped 1 base and J dropped 4 bases, with 10 bases sitting between them. CDR3 bases: TGCAGTGCTAGAGTAGGATTCCTCTATGGCTACACCTTC. It specifies CSARVGFLYGYTF.

The genes are TRBV29-1 and TRBJ2-2; D may match TRBD1 or TRBD2 (5 bases each). V was shortened by 0 bases and J by 6 bases, with 23 bases between the two germline ends. Germline lookup yields CDR1 SQVTM and CDR2 ANQGSEA. The CDR3 totals 18 residues. CDR3 in DNA: TGCAGCGTTGAAGATCAGGGACCGGGGACCGGCAGGGCCGGGGAGCTGTTTTTT. Translated, it gives CSVEDQGPGTGRAGELFF.

There are a few counts of this clonotype. The V call is TRBV4-3, the J call TRBJ2-3; D gene uncertain. Germline CDR1 reads LGHNA; CDR2 reads YSLEER. Trimming left V 0 bases short and J 0 bases short, with 10 bases between. This CDR3 is 16 amino acids long. CDR3 sequence: CASSQEMGRSTDTQYF. The CDR3 DNA follows: TGCGCCAGCAGCCAAGAGATGGGCAGGAGCACAGATACGCAGTATTTT.

The chain links TRBV5-1 to TRBJ2-6; D remains unclear. Per the germline V gene, CDR1 is SGHRS and CDR2 is YFSETQ. Trimming cost V 0 bases and J 2 bases, with 9 bases left between them. This CDR3 has 16 residues. Here the CDR3 reads CASSLERGPGANVLTF. Written as DNA, the CDR3 is TGCGCCAGCAGCTTGGAACGTGGGCCTGGGGCCAACGTCCTGACTTTC.

This clonotype was detected only a few times. This chain connects TRBV9 to TRBJ2-5; D is unclear. The CDR3 loop spans 15 amino acids. Germline CDR1 SGDLS, CDR2 YYNGEE. The V gene lost 4 bases and the J gene lost 1 base, with 14 bases spanning the gap. DNA for the CDR3: TGTGCCAGCAGCCCCCCGCTCTCCACCCAAGAGACCCAGTACTTC. Its translation: CASSPPLSTQETQYF.

V gene TRBV20-1 combines with J gene TRBJ2-7, with D tentatively TRBD1 (5 bases). The CDR3 contains 12 residues. In germline, CDR1 is DFQATT, CDR2 SNEGSKA (reference sequence). The V end lost 1 base, the J end lost 4 bases, and 8 bases lay between the germline ends. CDR3 nucleotides: TGCAGTGCTAGAGTCAAGGGGTACGAGCAGTACTTC. It codes for CSARVKGYEQYF.

Of note for this clonotype: This sequence may be a read error, since a much larger clone differs from it by one base. The rearrangement joins TRBV12-3 or TRBV12-4 to TRBJ2-7; 10 bases align to TRBD2. CDR3 length equals 14 residues. CDR3 DNA: TGTGCCAGCAGTCCACTAGCGGGAATCGACGATCAGTACTTC. Protein: CASSPLAGIDDQYF.

Turning to this clonotype: The junction shows a germline mismatch at one end, possibly a read error. V gene TRBV4-3 combines with J gene TRBJ2-7; a possible D gene is TRBD1 (6 bases). The CDR3 totals 15 residues. Germline CDR1 reads LGHNA; CDR2 reads YSLEER. CDR3 region: CASSQDWGQSYGQYF. CDR3 coding DNA: TGCGCCAGCAGCCAAGATTGGGGGCAGTCCTACGGGCAGTACTTC.

This clonotype occurred a few times. The chain employs TRBV7-2 and TRBJ1-6; D gene uncertain. Germline V gives CDR1 SGHTA, CDR2 FQGNSA. V lost 1 base and J lost 7, with 5 bases in between. The CDR3 sequence is 13 residues long. The CDR3 DNA is TGTGCCAGCAGCTTAGACCGCAATTCACCCCTCCACTTT. Translation: CASSLDRNSPLHF.

V is TRBV6-2 or TRBV6-3 and J is TRBJ1-1; tentatively, D is TRBD1 (6 bases). The V and J ends lost 6 bases and 4 bases respectively, with 15 bases between them. The CDR3 consists of 14 residues. CDR1 is MNHEY and CDR2 is SVGEGT in the germline V gene. The chain's CDR3 is CASRYGGLGTEAFF. In DNA, the CDR3 is TGTGCCAGCAGGTACGGGGGGCTTGGCACTGAAGCTTTCTTT.

As concerns this clonotype: This likely comes from a read error, as the CDR3 has no conserved phenylalanine or tryptophan at its end. The chain links TRBV7-9 to TRBJ2-4, with D uncertain. The DNA end is more similar to TRBJ2-7, so the J call may be wrong. The CDR3 loop spans 12 amino acids. Germline V gene data show CDR1 as SEHNR and CDR2 as FQNEAQ (reference sequence). CDR3 nucleotide sequence: TGTGCCAGCAGCCCAGGATATTACGAGCAGTACTGC. Its translation is CASSPGYYEQYC.

The rearrangement joins TRBV7-3 to TRBJ2-5; 7 bases line up with TRBD1. Germline CDR1 and CDR2: SGHTA and FQGTGA. V lost 5 bases, J lost 2 bases, and 14 bases stayed unmatched. CDR3 length: 17 amino acids. In DNA form, the CDR3 reads TGTGCCAGCAGCCCTAGGGGGCCCATCGGACAGCAAGAGACCCAGTACTTC. Encoded protein: CASSPRGPIGQQETQYF. The full variable domain, its missing parts supplied by reference TRBV7-3 and TRBJ2-5, is GAGVSQTPSNKVTEKGKYVELRCDPISGHTALYWYRQSLGQGPEFLIYFQGTGAADDSGLPNDRFFAVRPEGSVSTLKIQRTERGDSAVYLCASSPRGPIGQQETQYFGPGTRLLVL.

The chain has TRBV27 and TRBJ2-7, with TRBD2 matching 12 bases. Germline CDR1 MNHEY, CDR2 SMNVEV (reference sequence). Trimming took 2 bases from V and 5 from J; bases not matched to a gene: 7. The CDR3 is 16 amino acids. The CDR3 reads CASSLRLAGGPDEQYF. Here the CDR3 DNA reads TGTGCCAGCAGTTTACGTCTAGCGGGAGGGCCGGACGAGCAGTACTTC.

This chain uses TRBV29-1 with TRBJ2-5; D remains unclear. Germline-derived CDR1 and CDR2 are SQVTM and ANQGSEA. This CDR3 spans 14 amino acids. V gave up 6 bases and J gave up 1 base, with 15 bases separating them. DNA of the CDR3: TGCAGCGTCCTGCCTTTAACGGCCCAAGAGACCCAGTACTTC. Translating gives CSVLPLTAQETQYF.

J is TRBJ2-5 and V is TRBV20-1; TRBD2 matches 10 bases. V shed 2 bases, J shed 1 base, and the junction held 1 base outside the gene matches. The CDR3 has 14 amino acids. Germline lookup yields CDR1 DFQATT and CDR2 SNEGSKA (reference sequence). CDR3 amino acids: CSARRTSGQETQYF. The CDR3 coding sequence is TGCAGTGCTAGAAGGACTAGCGGCCAAGAGACCCAGTACTTC.

J is TRBJ2-3 and V is TRBV12-3 or TRBV12-4; D may be TRBD2 (5 bases). V was cut by 2 bases and J by 4 bases, with 13 bases left in between. CDR3 length equals 15 residues. This CDR3 is CASSLSSPVPDTQYF. CDR3 nucleotide sequence: TGTGCCAGCAGTTTATCTAGCCCGGTCCCAGATACGCAGTATTTT.

V and J are TRBV18 and TRBJ2-7; D unclear. V lost 0 bases and J 5 bases, leaving 11 bases between the germline ends. CDR1 and CDR2 from the germline V gene are KGHSH and LQKENI. There are 14 residues in the CDR3. CDR3 in amino acids: CASSPPNTFHEQYF. DNA of the CDR3: TGTGCCAGCTCACCACCGAATACATTTCACGAGCAGTACTTC.

J is TRBJ2-4 and V is TRBV24-1; tentative D call: TRBD2 (5 bases). The V and J ends lost 4 bases and 13 bases respectively, with 13 bases between them. Germline assignment: CDR1 KGHDR and CDR2 SFDVKD. CDR3 length: 12 residues. CDR3 sequence reads: CATSDPVSGQYF. In nucleotides, the CDR3 is TGTGCCACCAGTGACCCCGTGAGCGGCCAGTACTTC.